These 29 T cell receptor beta chains originate from one sample sequenced in a study of blood T cells in healthy people across ages. The second PCR ran roughly 6 to 11 cycles with a sample-barcoded 5' primer and J-beta primers. TCRdb reanalysed the 5' RACE reads using MiXCR and keeps one entry per CDR3 protein. The sample records about 900,000 distinct CDR3 sequences, roughly 50% being singletons. The sequenced sample was blood. The source is a man aged 25-45 years in good health.

The rearrangement joins TRBV10-3 to TRBJ2-7, with D possibly matching TRBD1 (5 bases). V lost 10 bases, J lost 4 bases, and 14 bases lay in between. The V gene's germline CDR1 is ENHRY and CDR2 SYGVKD. The CDR3 sequence is 12 residues long. The CDR3 DNA sequence: TGTGCCAGCGATCCGACAGAATACGAGCAGTACTTC. The encoded protein is CASDPTEYEQYF.

This sequence joins TRBV5-8 and TRBJ2-5, with 11 nucleotides matching TRBD2. The ends lost 2 bases at V and 4 bases at J; junction bases unmatched: 7. From germline, CDR1 is SGHTS and CDR2 YDEGEE. This CDR3 has 16 residues. For the CDR3, the DNA is TGTGCCAGCAGCTTACGGGGACTAGCGGAGCGAGAGACCCAGTACTTC. Its protein product is CASSLRGLAERETQYF.

In this sample, this clonotype turned up many times. The V gene is TRBV4-2, the J gene TRBJ2-7; D remains ambiguous. The CDR3 has 14 amino acids. The germline V gene has CDR1 LGHNA and CDR2 YNFKEQ. V shed 5 bases and J shed 2 bases, with 13 bases lying between them. CDR3 nucleotides: TGTGCCAGCAGCGAACCTAGAAGAGCCTACGAGCAGTACTTC. Residues: CASSEPRRAYEQYF.

The CDR3 DNA sequence: TGTGCCAACGACAGGGGGCAGAATTCACCCCTCCACTTT. Translation gives CANDRGQNSPLHF. The chain employs TRBV7-9 and TRBJ1-6, with TRBD1 identical over 10 bases. With 10 bases clipped from V and 7 bases from J, the junction kept 4 bases outside the gene matches. The CDR3 sequence is 13 residues long. Germline-derived CDR1 and CDR2 are SEHNR and FQNEAQ (reference sequence). The full variable domain, completed using reference TRBV7-9 and TRBJ1-6, is DTGVSQNPRHKITKRGQNVTFRCDPISEHNRLYWYRQTLGQGPEFLTYFQNEAQLEKSRLLSDRFSAERPKGSFSTLEIQRTEQGDSAMYLCANDRGQNSPLHFGNGTRLTVT.

The rearrangement uses TRBV5-1 and TRBJ1-2, with D hard to call. The ends were cut back, 4 bases at V and 2 bases at J, with 12 bases in the middle. Per germline, CDR1 SGHRS and CDR2 YFSETQ. The length of the CDR3 is 14 residues. CDR3 DNA sequence: TGCGCCAGCAGCACAGACCTTAGGAACTATGGCTACACCTTC. Its protein product is CASSTDLRNYGYTF.

The chain carries TRBV4-3 and TRBJ2-5; 10 positions match TRBD2. CDR3 size: 16 residues. V lost 2 bases and J lost 1; bases outside the gene matches: 4. The germline gives CDR1 LGHNA, CDR2 YSLEER. CDR3 sequence reads: CASSQRTSGPQETQYF. CDR3 DNA sequence: TGCGCCAGCAGCCAACGGACTAGCGGCCCCCAAGAGACCCAGTACTTC.

The chain has TRBV20-1 and TRBJ2-7; D is possibly TRBD2 (6 bases). The J call may be incorrect, as the DNA end agrees better with TRBJ2-5. Germline V lookup: CDR1 DFQATT, CDR2 SNEGSKA (reference sequence). The CDR3 sequence is 15 residues long. CDR3 residues: CSARGLAGQKETQYF. CDR3 coding DNA: TGCAGTGCTAGAGGGTTGGCGGGGCAGAAAGAGACCCAGTACTTC.

CDR3 residues: CASSRGTSYGYTF. Here the CDR3 DNA reads TGTGCCAGCAGCCGGGGGACAAGCTATGGCTACACCTTC. This sequence joins TRBV7-2 and TRBJ1-2, with D possibly being TRBD1 (6 bases). CDR3 length: 13 amino acids. Deletions cut 5 bases from V and 4 bases from J, with 11 bases between. Germline CDR1 and CDR2: SGHTA and FQGNSA.

The V and J genes are TRBV6-5 and TRBJ2-7; possible D gene TRBD2, 5 bases. Germline assignment: CDR1 MNHEY and CDR2 SVGAGI. The CDR3 covers 13 residues. V shed 6 bases and J shed 7 bases, with 16 bases lying between them. The CDR3 sequence is CASRLGWSGEQYF. The CDR3 DNA is TGTGCCAGCAGACTAGGTTGGTCTGGAGAGCAGTACTTC.

This clonotype occurred many times. This chain uses TRBV28 with TRBJ2-7; a possible D gene is TRBD2 (6 bases). The CDR3 has 12 amino acids. CDR1 is MDHEN, CDR2 SYDVKM, per germline. The germline V and J ends were trimmed by 6 bases and 2 bases, with 8 bases remaining between them. DNA for the CDR3: TGTGCCAGCAGGGGGGGTCCCTACGAGCAGTACTTC. Translation gives CASRGGPYEQYF.

This clonotype has more than one count but fewer than ten. The chain is built from TRBV3-1 and TRBJ2-7; D possibly corresponds to TRBD2 (6 bases). The CDR3 has 15 residues. Germline V CDR1 and CDR2: LGHDT, YNNKEL (reference sequence). V was trimmed by 3 bases and J by 4 bases, leaving 16 bases between them. In DNA form, the CDR3 reads TGTGCCAGCAGCCAGGGGGACTCCGGTCGGTACGAGCAGTACTTC. It codes for CASSQGDSGRYEQYF.

This sequence joins TRBV7-2 and TRBJ2-2; the D gene could be TRBD1 or TRBD2 (5 bases each). Trimming took off 5 bases at V and 4 bases at J, with 17 bases between the two ends. This CDR3 region has 16 residues. Germline CDR1 SGHTA, CDR2 FQGNSA. The CDR3 spells CASSTGPNYGTGELFF. The CDR3 nucleotides read TGTGCCAGCAGCACGGGACCGAATTATGGCACCGGGGAGCTGTTTTTT. The full variable domain, in which reference TRBV7-2 and TRBJ2-2 provide the parts outside the CDR3, is GAGVSQSPSNKVTEKGKDVELRCDPISGHTALYWYRQSLGQGLEFLIYFQGNSAPDKSGLPSDRFSAERTGGSVSTLTIQRTQQEDSAVYLCASSTGPNYGTGELFFGEGSRLTVL.

The J gene is TRBJ2-7, the V gene TRBV20-1, with D unresolved. Per the germline V gene, CDR1 is DFQATT and CDR2 is SNEGSKA (reference sequence). The CDR3 is 12 residues long. The V end was cut by 5 bases, the J end by 0 bases, with 8 bases between. The CDR3 protein is CSAGQFSYEQYF. For the CDR3, the DNA is TGCAGTGCTGGCCAGTTCTCCTACGAGCAGTACTTC.

This clonotype came up a few times. V and J are TRBV28 and TRBJ2-5, with D unresolved. There are 14 residues in the CDR3. Trimming shortened V by 2 bases and J by 3 bases, and 10 bases separated the two germline ends. Germline V lookup: CDR1 MDHEN, CDR2 SYDVKM. The CDR3 DNA reads TGTGCCAGCAGTTTAGTGGCCACAGAAGAGACCCAGTACTTC. Its translation: CASSLVATEETQYF.

A word on this clonotype: An end of the junction differs from the germline gene, which may be a read error. The chain employs TRBV5-1 and TRBJ2-7; the D is unclear. The CDR3 is 15 residues long. The germline CDR1 and CDR2 sequences are SGHRS and YFSETQ. Here the CDR3 DNA reads TGCGCCGGCAGCTTGGTTGCAGATCTCTCCTACGAGCAGTACTTC. Its translation is CAGSLVADLSYEQYF. The entire variable domain, with the rest obtained from reference TRBV5-1 and TRBJ2-7, is as follows: KAGVTQTPRYLIKTRGQQVTLSCSPISGHRSVSWYQQTPGQGLQFLFEYFSETQRNKGNFPGRFSGRQFSNSRSEMNVSTLELGDSALYLCAGSLVADLSYEQYFGPGTRLTVT.

This chain connects TRBV6-6 to TRBJ2-4; 8 positions match TRBD1. The DNA end favors TRBJ2-7, so the J call may be wrong. The CDR3 is made up of 14 amino acids. Germline loops: CDR1 MNHNY, CDR2 SVGAGI (reference sequence). The CDR3 is CASTPGGVFYEQYF. CDR3 DNA sequence: TGTGCCAGCACTCCAGGGGGCGTTTTTTACGAGCAGTACTTC.

The chain recombines TRBV28 with TRBJ2-7, with D possibly being TRBD1 or TRBD2 (5 bases each). The J call may be incorrect, as the DNA end agrees better with TRBJ2-5. The CDR3 contains 16 residues. In germline, CDR1 is MDHEN, CDR2 SYDVKM. The CDR3 region is CASSSWMGTAQETQYF. The CDR3 DNA is TGTGCCAGCAGTTCCTGGATGGGGACGGCACAAGAGACCCAGTACTTC.

For this clonotype: This sequence may be a read error, since a much larger clone differs from it by one base. The chain links TRBV4-2 to TRBJ2-1; D is unresolved. CDR3 length: 15 residues. The germline V and J ends were trimmed by 0 bases and 10 bases, with 16 bases remaining between them. Germline loops: CDR1 LGHNA, CDR2 YNFKEQ. CDR3 DNA: TGTGCCAGCAGCCAAGAGGGGTCCACCTCCTACGAGCAGTTCTTC. Translated, it gives CASSQEGSTSYEQFF.

V is TRBV5-1 and J is TRBJ2-3, with a weak D call TRBD2 (5 bases). The V and J ends lost 5 bases and 0 bases respectively, with 13 bases between them. CDR1 SGHRS and CDR2 YFSETQ come from the germline V gene. The CDR3 covers 15 residues. The CDR3: CASRSATTSTDTQYF. The CDR3 bases are TGCGCCAGCAGGTCCGCGACTACTAGCACAGATACGCAGTATTTT. The full variable domain, with the rest looked up from reference TRBV5-1 and TRBJ2-3, is KAGVTQTPRYLIKTRGQQVTLSCSPISGHRSVSWYQQTPGQGLQFLFEYFSETQRNKGNFPGRFSGRQFSNSRSEMNVSTLELGDSALYLCASRSATTSTDTQYFGPGTRLTVL.

The chain combines TRBV5-6 with TRBJ2-3; 15 bases align to TRBD2. The V segment lost 1 base and the J segment 2 bases; nucleotides outside the gene matches: 5. Germline V CDR1 and CDR2: SGHDT, YYEEEE. The CDR3 is 18 amino acids. CDR3: CASSLMGLAGGPTDTQYF. The CDR3 nucleotides read TGTGCCAGCAGCTTGATGGGACTAGCGGGGGGACCCACAGATACGCAGTATTTT.

With respect to this clonotype: At one end, the junction sequence differs from germline, possibly due to a read error. The rearrangement joins TRBV7-2 to TRBJ2-2, with a possible D match to TRBD2 (5 bases). The length of the CDR3 is 12 residues. Germline loops: CDR1 SGHTA, CDR2 FQGNSA. The CDR3 bases are TGTGCCAGCAGCCCTAGAATCGGGGAGCCGTTTTTT. It translates to CASSPRIGEPFF.

The genes are TRBV12-3 or TRBV12-4 and TRBJ2-7; D may be TRBD1 (6 bases). V was shortened by 5 bases and J by 3 bases, with 8 bases between the two germline ends. The CDR3 loop spans 12 amino acids. The CDR3 region has the DNA TGTGCCAGCAGTACAGGGTACTACGAGCAGTACTTC. Its protein product is CASSTGYYEQYF.

There are a few counts of this clonotype. The V and J genes are TRBV27 and TRBJ2-3, with D tentatively TRBD1 (5 bases). Germline CDR1 is MNHEY and CDR2 is SMNVEV (reference sequence). The V gene lost 2 bases and the J gene lost 4 bases, with 10 bases spanning the gap. There are 14 residues in the CDR3. The CDR3 DNA is TGTGCCAGCAGTTTAATAAAAGGGGCAGATACGCAGTATTTT. Translating it yields CASSLIKGADTQYF.

This clonotype occurred a few times. The V call is TRBV20-1, the J call TRBJ2-1, with D possibly called TRBD1 or TRBD2 (5 bases each). The V end was cut by 1 base, the J end by 5 bases, with 18 bases between. Germline V gives CDR1 DFQATT, CDR2 SNEGSKA (reference sequence). CDR3 length: 16 residues. In nucleotides, the CDR3 is TGCAGTGCTAGAGGACTGCCCGGGACCGGAAACAATGAGCAGTTCTTC. Protein sequence: CSARGLPGTGNNEQFF.

The gene calls are TRBV20-1 and TRBJ2-1; possibly TRBD1 or TRBD2 for D (5 bases each). Germline values: CDR1 DFQATT, CDR2 SNEGSKA (reference sequence). V gave up 6 bases and J gave up 2 bases, with 20 bases separating them. There are 16 residues in the CDR3. This CDR3 is CSAPTPGTMAYNEQFF. CDR3 DNA: TGCAGTGCCCCTACCCCGGGGACGATGGCCTACAATGAGCAGTTCTTC.

This clonotype has just a few counts. The junction differs from germline at one of its ends, possibly a read error. CDR3: CAKARTGRGNGQFF. CDR3 nucleotides: TGTGCCAAAGCTCGGACAGGGAGGGGGAATGGGCAGTTCTTC. This sequence joins TRBV2 and TRBJ2-1, with a tentative D call TRBD1 (8 bases). CDR1 SNHLY and CDR2 FYNNEI come from the germline V gene. The CDR3 sequence is 14 residues long.

The rearrangement links TRBV4-2 to TRBJ2-1, with TRBD2 identical over 14 bases. CDR1 and CDR2 from the germline V gene are LGHNA and YNFKEQ. The CDR3 loop spans 15 amino acids. Germline trimming cut 6 bases from V and 8 bases from J; bases unmatched to any gene: 6. The CDR3 is CASSPGTSGSDEQFF. For the CDR3, the DNA is TGTGCCAGCAGTCCCGGGACTAGCGGGAGCGATGAGCAGTTCTTC.

This rearrangement joins TRBV6-5 to TRBJ2-3; TRBD2 agrees at 7 bases. Trimming cost V 2 bases and J 4 bases; bases outside gene matches: 9. There are 16 residues in the CDR3. Germline V CDR1 and CDR2: MNHEY, SVGAGI. Written as DNA, the CDR3 is TGTGCCAGCAGTTACGGGGAGGGACCACCTTCAGATACGCAGTATTTT. Its protein product is CASSYGEGPPSDTQYF.

V and J are TRBV12-3 or TRBV12-4 and TRBJ2-3; the match to TRBD2 covers 7 bases. This CDR3 is 15 amino acids long. V lost 10 bases to trimming and J lost 1 base; unmatched junction nucleotides: 11. The CDR3 is CAIRPRGDRTDTQYF. CDR3 nucleotide sequence: TGTGCCATTAGACCTCGGGGGGACCGCACAGATACGCAGTATTTT.